Following are 18 T cell receptor beta chains from one sample sequenced in a study of T cells in Graves' hyperthyroidism and ophthalmopathy (dated by TCRdb to the late 2010s). The library was made by multiplex PCR. Sequencer: Illumina HiSeq 2000. TCR beta CDR3 regions were amplified from RNA transcripts. A first-round RT-PCR of the TCR CDR3 used the HTBI primer set with the Qiagen OneStep RT-PCR kit. TCRdb reran the public reads through fastp at Q25 and MiXCR, keeping productive beta chains. Every CDR3 protein is listed once, alongside the most common genes and DNA of its rows. This sample holds some 770,000 distinct CDR3 sequences; roughly 15% were observed only once. Jointly, the top ten make up 8.4% of the sample. The sequenced material came from blood. These receptors came from a man younger than 35 with Graves' hyperthyroidism.

The chain links TRBV19 to TRBJ2-1, with TRBD2 as a possible D gene (5 bases). CDR1 and CDR2 from the germline V gene are LNHDA and SQIVND (reference sequence). This CDR3 is 15 amino acids long. V was cut by 4 bases and J by 0 bases, with 10 bases left in between. This CDR3 is CASSTLASSYNEQFF. The CDR3 DNA follows: TGTGCCAGTAGTACTCTAGCTAGCTCCTACAATGAGCAGTTCTTC.

This clonotype was seen a few times. The chain couples TRBV29-1 to TRBJ2-7; TRBD1 matches 7 bases. Per the germline V gene, CDR1 is SQVTM and CDR2 is ANQGSEA. The J segment lost 3 bases and the V segment lost 7 bases, leaving 9 bases of the junction unmatched. The CDR3 loop spans 13 amino acids. The CDR3 sequence is CSALTGPSYEQYF. The CDR3 DNA is TGCAGCGCTTTGACAGGGCCCAGCTACGAGCAGTACTTC.

This rearrangement joins TRBV29-1 to TRBJ2-3, with 7 bases identical to TRBD2. The V and J ends lost 1 base and 2 bases, in that order; junction bases with no gene match: 6. The length of the CDR3 is 15 residues. Germline V gene sequence: CDR1 SQVTM, CDR2 ANQGSEA. As DNA, the CDR3 is TGCAGCGTTGAAGGGGCTCTAGCGGCCACAGATACGCAGTATTTT. Protein product: CSVEGALAATDTQYF.

This clonotype was observed at least ten times. The rearrangement uses TRBV7-6 and TRBJ2-3, with no clear D. This CDR3 is 12 amino acids long. Germline CDR1 reads SGHVS; CDR2 reads FNYEAQ. V was pared by 5 bases and J by 2 bases, with 5 bases between. CDR3 DNA: TGTGCCAGCAGCACACACACAGATACGCAGTATTTT. Translation: CASSTHTDTQYF.

Concerning this clonotype: A single base separates this from a much larger clone, so it may be a read error. The chain couples TRBV28 to TRBJ2-1; 9 bases are shared with TRBD2. Germline V gene lookup returns CDR1 MDHEN and CDR2 SYDVKM. V lost 2 bases, J lost 3 bases, and 8 bases stayed unmatched. This CDR3 comprises 17 residues. The CDR3 reads CASSLTQGLASYNEQFF. The CDR3 DNA reads TGTGCCAGCAGTTTAACCCAGGGACTAGCAAGCTACAATGAGCAGTTCTTC. Full variable domain (outside the CDR3, taken from reference TRBV28 and TRBJ2-1): DVKVTQSSRYLVKRTGEKVFLECVQDMDHENMFWYRQDPGLGLRLIYFSYDVKMKEKGDIPEGYSVSREKKERFSLILESASTNQTSMYLCASSLTQGLASYNEQFFGPGTRLTVL.

About this clonotype itself: Because it lacks the conserved phenylalanine or tryptophan at the end, this CDR3 is likely a read error. The DNA for the CDR3 is TGTGCCATCAGTGGTCGCGGGGGCCACTCCTACGAGCAGTACTCC. Protein: CAISGRGGHSYEQYS. The chain combines TRBV10-3 with TRBJ2-7, with D perhaps matching TRBD2 (7 bases). The CDR3 runs 15 residues. V lost 4 bases, J lost 0 bases, and 13 bases lay in between. From germline, CDR1 is ENHRY and CDR2 SYGVKD.

The chain combines TRBV5-1 with TRBJ2-1; TRBD2 matches at 8 bases. With 0 bases clipped from V and 3 bases from J, the junction kept 8 bases outside the gene matches. CDR3 length: 17 amino acids. Germline V CDR1 and CDR2: SGHRS, YFSETQ. CDR3 in amino acids: CASSLAGSSGSYNEQFF. CDR3 DNA sequence: TGCGCCAGCAGCTTGGCGGGGTCCAGCGGGAGCTACAATGAGCAGTTCTTC. The full variable domain, with the rest looked up from reference TRBV5-1 and TRBJ2-1, is KAGVTQTPRYLIKTRGQQVTLSCSPISGHRSVSWYQQTPGQGLQFLFEYFSETQRNKGNFPGRFSGRQFSNSRSEMNVSTLELGDSALYLCASSLAGSSGSYNEQFFGPGTRLTVL.

The table lists this clonotype with a few counts. The chain has TRBV30 and TRBJ2-5; weak D call: TRBD1 (6 bases). The CDR3 is 13 residues long. Germline V CDR1 and CDR2: GTSNPN, SVGIG (reference sequence). The V end lost 6 bases, the J end lost 0 bases, and 11 bases lay between the germline ends. The CDR3 spells CACKQGYQETQYF. DNA for the CDR3: TGTGCCTGTAAACAGGGATACCAAGAGACCCAGTACTTC.

This rearrangement joins TRBV7-8 to TRBJ1-2; 9 bases are a match to TRBD1. Germline values: CDR1 SGHVS, CDR2 FQNEAQ. V shed 4 bases and J 4 bases; nucleotides not matched to a gene: 4. The CDR3 contains 14 residues. The CDR3 here is CASSYGQGSYGYTF. In DNA, the CDR3 is TGTGCCAGCAGCTATGGACAGGGGAGCTATGGCTACACCTTC.

This clonotype was recorded at least ten times. This rearrangement joins TRBV28 to TRBJ1-5, with 7 bases matching TRBD1. The CDR3 runs to 19 residues. V lost 3 bases, J lost 3 bases, and 17 bases stayed unmatched. Germline V gene data show CDR1 as MDHEN and CDR2 as SYDVKM. Here the CDR3 reads CASSFWAEGAIVDNQPQHF. The DNA for the CDR3 is TGTGCCAGCAGTTTCTGGGCGGAGGGGGCGATCGTTGACAATCAGCCCCAGCATTTT.

This clonotype appeared once. The V gene is TRBV25-1, the J gene TRBJ2-1; D is unclear. The germline V gene encodes CDR1 MGHDK and CDR2 SYGVNS. This CDR3 is built from 11 residues. CDR3 region: CASDGYNEQFF. The DNA for the CDR3 is TGTGCATCGGACGGATACAATGAGCAGTTCTTC.

About this clonotype itself: This may arise from a read error, as a much more abundant clone is one base away. The chain has TRBV7-9 and TRBJ2-7, with D possibly called TRBD1 or TRBD2 (5 bases each). The CDR3 is made up of 13 amino acids. From germline, CDR1 is SEHNR and CDR2 FQNEAQ (reference sequence). For the CDR3, the DNA is TGTGCCAGCAGCTTACCCCGGGGCTACGAGCAGCACTTC. It is translated as CASSLPRGYEQHF.

The genes are TRBV12-3 or TRBV12-4 and TRBJ1-2, with 9 nucleotides matching TRBD1. With 6 bases clipped from V and 1 base from J, the junction kept 12 bases outside the gene matches. The CDR3 runs 17 residues. The CDR3 is CASRHDRDRVRNYGYTF. DNA for the CDR3: TGTGCCAGCAGGCACGACCGGGACAGGGTCCGTAACTATGGCTACACCTTC.

This clonotype was counted many times. V usage is TRBV20-1 and J usage is TRBJ2-3; 9 bases are a match to TRBD1. The ends lost 6 bases at V and 4 bases at J; junction bases unmatched: 8. Germline V gives CDR1 DFQATT, CDR2 SNEGSKA (reference sequence). This CDR3 has 14 residues. The chain's CDR3 is CSALGQGGADTQYF. In DNA, the CDR3 is TGCAGTGCCCTGGGACAGGGAGGGGCAGATACGCAGTATTTT.

This clonotype was observed a few times. The rearrangement joins TRBV20-1 to TRBJ2-1; D is undetermined. Trimming took off 2 bases at V and 8 bases at J, with 13 bases between the two ends. Per germline, CDR1 DFQATT and CDR2 SNEGSKA (reference sequence). This CDR3 spans 13 amino acids. DNA for the CDR3: TGCAGTGCTAGATCGGGCCCGGCGGATGAGCAGTTCTTC. It yields the protein CSARSGPADEQFF.

This clonotype was seen repeatedly, ten times or more. The chain couples TRBV28 to TRBJ2-1; TRBD2 agrees at 9 bases. This CDR3 contains 17 residues. The germline V gene encodes CDR1 MDHEN and CDR2 SYDVKM. J lost 6 bases, V lost 2 bases, and 11 bases had no gene match. Written as DNA, the CDR3 is TGTGCCAGCAGTTTAAAACTTGGCGGGAGGGCAGGCAATGAGCAGTTCTTC. It specifies CASSLKLGGRAGNEQFF.

This clonotype was picked up a small number of times. This CDR3 is CSAREPRARGATPRNAKNIQYF. CDR3 bases: TGCAGTGCTAGAGAACCTCGGGCCCGGGGAGCGACCCCAAGGAACGCCAAAAACATTCAGTACTTC. This chain joins TRBV20-1 and TRBJ2-4, with a tentative D call TRBD2 (5 bases). In germline, CDR1 is DFQATT, CDR2 SNEGSKA (reference sequence). V was shortened by 0 bases and J by 1 base, with 31 bases between the two germline ends. The CDR3 totals 22 residues.

The chain joins TRBV24-1 to TRBJ1-5, with 9 bases matching TRBD1. Germline V lookup: CDR1 KGHDR, CDR2 SFDVKD. V was clipped by 10 bases and J by 9 bases; unmatched bases: 9. The CDR3 loop spans 13 amino acids. The CDR3 bases are TGTGCCACTCAACAGGGGGCGCGACCGCCCCAGCATTTT. Translation: CATQQGARPPQHF.